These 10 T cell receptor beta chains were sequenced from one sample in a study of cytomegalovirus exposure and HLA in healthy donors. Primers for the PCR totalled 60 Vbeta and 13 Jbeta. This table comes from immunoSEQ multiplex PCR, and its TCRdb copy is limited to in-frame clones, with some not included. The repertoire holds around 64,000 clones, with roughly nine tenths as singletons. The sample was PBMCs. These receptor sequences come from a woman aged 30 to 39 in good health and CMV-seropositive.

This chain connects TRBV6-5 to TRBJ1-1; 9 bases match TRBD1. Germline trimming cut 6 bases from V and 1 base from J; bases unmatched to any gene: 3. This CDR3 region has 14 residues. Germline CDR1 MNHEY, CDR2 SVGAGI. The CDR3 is CASRPTGGNTEAFF. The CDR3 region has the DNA TGTGCCAGCAGGCCGACAGGGGGGAACACTGAAGCTTTCTTT.

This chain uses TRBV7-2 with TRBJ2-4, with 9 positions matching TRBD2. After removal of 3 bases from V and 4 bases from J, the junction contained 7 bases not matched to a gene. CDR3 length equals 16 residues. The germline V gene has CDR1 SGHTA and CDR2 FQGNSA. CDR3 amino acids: CASSFLSGGDKNIQYF. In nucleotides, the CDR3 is TGTGCCAGCAGCTTCCTTAGCGGGGGAGATAAAAACATTCAGTACTTC.

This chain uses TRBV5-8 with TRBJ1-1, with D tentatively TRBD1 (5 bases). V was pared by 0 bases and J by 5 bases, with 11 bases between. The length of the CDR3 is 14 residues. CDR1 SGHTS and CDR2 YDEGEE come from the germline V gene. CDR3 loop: CASSLGAGWTEAFF. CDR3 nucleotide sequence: TGTGCCAGCAGCTTGGGGGCAGGGTGGACTGAAGCTTTCTTT.

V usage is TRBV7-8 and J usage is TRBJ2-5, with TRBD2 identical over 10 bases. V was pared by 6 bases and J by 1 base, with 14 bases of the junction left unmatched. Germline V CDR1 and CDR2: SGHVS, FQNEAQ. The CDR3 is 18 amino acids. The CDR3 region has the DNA TGTGCCAGCAGGAGGTTAGCGGGAGGCCTCGGGGCCCAAGAGACCCAGTACTTC. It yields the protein CASRRLAGGLGAQETQYF. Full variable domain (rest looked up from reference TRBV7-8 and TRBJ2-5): GAGVSQSPRYKVAKRGQDVALRCDPISGHVSLFWYQQALGQGPEFLTYFQNEAQLDKSGLPSDRFFAERPEGSVSTLKIQRTQQEDSAVYLCASRRLAGGLGAQETQYFGPGTRLLVL.

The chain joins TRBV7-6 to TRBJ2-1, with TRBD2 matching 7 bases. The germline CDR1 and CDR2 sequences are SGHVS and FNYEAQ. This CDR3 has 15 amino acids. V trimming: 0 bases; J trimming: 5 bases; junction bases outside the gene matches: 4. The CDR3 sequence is CASSLALATNNEQFF. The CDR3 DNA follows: TGTGCCAGCAGCTTAGCACTAGCGACTAACAATGAGCAGTTCTTC.

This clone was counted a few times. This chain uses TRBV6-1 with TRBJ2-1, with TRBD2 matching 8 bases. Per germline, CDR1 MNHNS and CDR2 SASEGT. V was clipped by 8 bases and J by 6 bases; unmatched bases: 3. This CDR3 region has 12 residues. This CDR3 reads CASRSGVNEQFF. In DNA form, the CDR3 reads TGTGCCAGCCGTAGCGGGGTCAATGAGCAGTTCTTC.

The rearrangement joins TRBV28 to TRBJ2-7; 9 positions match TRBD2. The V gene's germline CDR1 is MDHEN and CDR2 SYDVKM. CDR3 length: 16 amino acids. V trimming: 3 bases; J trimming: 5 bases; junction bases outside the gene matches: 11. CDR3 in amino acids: CASSLASAGGLDEQYF. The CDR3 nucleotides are TGTGCCAGCAGTTTGGCTTCGGCGGGAGGGCTAGACGAGCAGTACTTC.

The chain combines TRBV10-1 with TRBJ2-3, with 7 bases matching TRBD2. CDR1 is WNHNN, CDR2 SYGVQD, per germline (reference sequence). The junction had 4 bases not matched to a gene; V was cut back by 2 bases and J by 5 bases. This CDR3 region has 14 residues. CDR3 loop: CASSEQVAGDTQYF. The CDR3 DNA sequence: TGCGCCAGCAGTGAGCAGGTAGCGGGAGATACGCAGTATTTT.

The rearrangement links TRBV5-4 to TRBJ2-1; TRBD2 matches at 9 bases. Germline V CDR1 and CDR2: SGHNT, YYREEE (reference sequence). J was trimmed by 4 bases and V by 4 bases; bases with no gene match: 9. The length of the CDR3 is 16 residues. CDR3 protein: CASSAFGGRDYNEQFF. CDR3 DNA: TGTGCCAGCAGCGCCTTCGGCGGGAGGGATTACAATGAGCAGTTCTTC.

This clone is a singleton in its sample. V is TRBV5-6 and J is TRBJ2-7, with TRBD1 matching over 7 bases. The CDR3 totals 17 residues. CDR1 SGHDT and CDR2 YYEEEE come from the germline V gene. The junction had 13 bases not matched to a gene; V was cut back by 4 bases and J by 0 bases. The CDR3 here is CASSSDRVFSSSYEQYF. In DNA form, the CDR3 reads TGTGCCAGCAGCAGTGACAGGGTATTTAGCTCCTCCTACGAGCAGTACTTC.